This passage covers 31 T cell receptor beta chains from one sample sequenced in a study of shared clonotypes between healthy human individuals. Sequencing was performed with immunoSEQ multiplex PCR; in TCRdb, only in-frame clones are kept and a portion is missing. The sample contains 2 million to 2.5 million clones, approximately 95% of which appear only once. Material: naive CD4+ T cells sorted from blood. Subset: CD45RA+ positively selected. The receptors here all came from a man aged 18 to 35 in good health.

This chain links TRBV25-1 with TRBJ2-1; tentatively, D is TRBD2 (5 bases). Germline V lookup: CDR1 MGHDK, CDR2 SYGVNS. This CDR3 spans 13 amino acids. Trimming removed 4 bases at V and 3 bases at J, with 7 bases between. CDR3 loop: CASSAGIYNEQFF. The DNA for the CDR3 is TGTGCCAGCAGTGCGGGGATCTACAATGAGCAGTTCTTC.

The rearrangement links TRBV5-3 to TRBJ2-7, with 8 bases that match TRBD2. TRBV5-3 is labeled an ORF, and its function is uncertain. The CDR3 consists of 12 residues. V lost 10 bases to trimming and J lost 2 bases; unmatched junction nucleotides: 5. The CDR3 nucleotides read TGTGCCTGCTCCGGGGGGGCCTACGAGCAGTACTTC. Its translation: CACSGGAYEQYF.

Remarks on this clone: This CDR3 is also generated by other DNA sequences in the sample. The chain combines TRBV5-5 with TRBJ2-7; TRBD1 aligns across 7 bases. CDR1 SGHKS and CDR2 YYEKEE come from the germline V gene (reference sequence). Trimming removed 1 base from V and 5 bases from J; junction bases left unmatched: 3. The CDR3 is made up of 13 amino acids. Written as DNA, the CDR3 is TGTGCCAGCAGCTTGACAGGGGTGCACGAGCAGTACTTC. This translates into CASSLTGVHEQYF.

This clone was recorded a few times. The same CDR3 also results from other DNA sequences found in this sample. The CDR3 DNA reads as TGTGCCAGCAGCTTGACGGGCACAGATACGCAGTATTTT. This translates into CASSLTGTDTQYF. This chain uses TRBV5-4 with TRBJ2-3; D gene ambiguous. The CDR3 extends over 13 amino acids. V was cut by 1 base and J by 1 base, with 4 bases left in between. CDR1 and CDR2 from the germline V gene are SGHNT and YYREEE (reference sequence). The entire variable domain, with the rest obtained from reference TRBV5-4 and TRBJ2-3, is as follows: ETGVTQSPTHLIKTRGQQVTLRCSSQSGHNTVSWYQQALGQGPQFIFQYYREEENGRGNFPPRFSGLQFPNYSSELNVNALELDDSALYLCASSLTGTDTQYFGPGTRLTVL.

This rearrangement joins TRBV25-1 to TRBJ1-1; D is perhaps TRBD1 (5 bases). The CDR3 extends over 12 amino acids. Germline V gene data show CDR1 as MGHDK and CDR2 as SYGVNS. V lost 7 bases, J lost 3 bases, and 9 bases lay in between. In DNA form, the CDR3 reads TGTGCCAGCAACATGGGGGACACTGAAGCTTTCTTT. It specifies CASNMGDTEAFF. Combining the CDR3 with reference TRBV25-1 and TRBJ1-1 gives the whole variable domain EADIYQTPRYLVIGTGKKITLECSQTMGHDKMYWYQQDPGMELHLIHYSYGVNSTEKGDLSSESTVSRIRTEHFPLTLESARPSHTSQYLCASNMGDTEAFFGQGTRLTVV.

The rearrangement joins TRBV6-5 to TRBJ1-4, with unresolved D. The CDR3 loop spans 16 amino acids. V lost 0 bases, J lost 4 bases, and 12 bases lay in between. Germline V CDR1 and CDR2: MNHEY, SVGAGI. The CDR3 region has the DNA TGTGCCAGCAGTTACTCGACCCGACTGGGTAATGAAAAACTGTTTTTT. The encoded protein is CASSYSTRLGNEKLFF.

V and J are TRBV20-1 and TRBJ2-7; D not certain. The germline V and J ends were trimmed by 6 bases and 1 base, with 7 bases remaining between them. From germline, CDR1 is DFQATT and CDR2 SNEGSKA (reference sequence). CDR3 length: 11 residues. In nucleotides, the CDR3 is TGCAGTGCACTATGGTCCTACGAGCAGTACTTC. Translating gives CSALWSYEQYF.

This sequence joins TRBV30 and TRBJ2-7, with 9 bases that match TRBD2. J was trimmed by 7 bases and V by 7 bases; bases with no gene match: 11. The CDR3 extends over 13 amino acids. Germline assignment: CDR1 GTSNPN and CDR2 SVGIG (reference sequence). The CDR3 DNA reads TGTGCCTACACCCCGACTAGCGGCCGGGAGCAGTACTTC. This encodes CAYTPTSGREQYF.

The chain uses TRBV4-1 and TRBJ1-6; D unresolved. The CDR3 has 15 amino acids. Germline-derived CDR1 and CDR2 are MGHRA and YSYEKL. Trimming took off 2 bases at V and 0 bases at J, with 5 bases between the two ends. CDR3 amino acids: CASSQQLSYNSPLHF. For the CDR3, the DNA is TGCGCCAGCAGCCAACAGCTCTCCTATAATTCACCCCTCCACTTT.

This clone appeared once. The chain is built from TRBV6-5 and TRBJ1-2; D unresolved. CDR1 MNHEY and CDR2 SVGAGI come from the germline V gene. This CDR3 contains 15 residues. Trimming removed 2 bases at V and 3 bases at J, with 13 bases between. The CDR3 DNA reads TGTGCCAGCAGTTACACCAAGGACCGCCACTATGGCTACACCTTC. It yields the protein CASSYTKDRHYGYTF.

V and J are TRBV5-1 and TRBJ2-2; tentatively, D is TRBD2 (7 bases). V was clipped by 7 bases and J by 0 bases, with 16 bases between them. The CDR3 sequence is 16 residues long. Germline V gene lookup returns CDR1 SGHRS and CDR2 YFSETQ. The CDR3, as DNA: TGCGCCAGCCAACAAGCGGGGACATCGAACACCGGGGAGCTGTTTTTT. Its protein is CASQQAGTSNTGELFF. Supplemented by reference TRBV5-1 and TRBJ2-2, the full variable domain reads KAGVTQTPRYLIKTRGQQVTLSCSPISGHRSVSWYQQTPGQGLQFLFEYFSETQRNKGNFPGRFSGRQFSNSRSEMNVSTLELGDSALYLCASQQAGTSNTGELFFGEGSRLTVL.

CDR3 bases: TGTGCCACACAGGGAAGAAACGGGGAGCTGTTTTTT. Encoded protein: CATQGRNGELFF. This rearrangement joins TRBV2 to TRBJ2-2; possibly TRBD1 for D (6 bases). This CDR3 has 12 residues. V dropped 10 bases and J dropped 7 bases, with 13 bases sitting between them. Germline loops: CDR1 SNHLY, CDR2 FYNNEI.

V usage is TRBV5-1 and J usage is TRBJ1-1, with D possibly TRBD1 on 5 matching bases. This CDR3 spans 14 amino acids. With 4 bases removed from V and 2 bases from J, the gap between germline ends came to 12 bases. The germline gives CDR1 SGHRS, CDR2 YFSETQ. CDR3 residues: CASSRGGGNTEAFF. CDR3 sequence (DNA): TGCGCCAGCAGCCGCGGCGGGGGAAACACTGAAGCTTTCTTT.

The J gene is TRBJ1-3, the V gene TRBV30; D not certain. Trimming removed 2 bases from V and 0 bases from J, with 14 bases in between. CDR1 is GTSNPN, CDR2 SVGIG, per germline (reference sequence). CDR3 length: 16 residues. The CDR3 loop is CAWSPGLLSSGNTIYF. The CDR3, as DNA: TGTGCCTGGAGTCCCGGACTCTTAAGCTCTGGAAACACCATATATTTT.

The chain couples TRBV7-2 to TRBJ2-5; 14 bases fit TRBD2. Germline V gene data show CDR1 as SGHTA and CDR2 as FQGNSA. V shed 5 bases, J shed 4 bases, and the junction held 6 bases outside the gene matches. This CDR3 region has 16 residues. CDR3 nucleotides: TGTGCCAGCAGCCCCCCGGGACTAGCGGGAGTAGAGACCCAGTACTTC. This encodes CASSPPGLAGVETQYF. The full variable domain, with the rest looked up from reference TRBV7-2 and TRBJ2-5, is GAGVSQSPSNKVTEKGKDVELRCDPISGHTALYWYRQSLGQGLEFLIYFQGNSAPDKSGLPSDRFSAERTGGSVSTLTIQRTQQEDSAVYLCASSPPGLAGVETQYFGPGTRLLVL.

The CDR3: CASSLRDRADTQYF. The CDR3 nucleotides are TGTGCCAGCAGTTTACGGGACAGGGCAGATACGCAGTATTTT. The V call is TRBV27, the J call TRBJ2-3, with TRBD1 matching over 9 bases. This CDR3 spans 14 amino acids. Germline CDR1 MNHEY, CDR2 SMNVEV (reference sequence). The V and J ends lost 2 bases and 4 bases, in that order; junction bases with no gene match: 1.

The chain joins TRBV9 to TRBJ2-4; possibly TRBD1 for D (6 bases). V lost 1 base and J 0 bases, leaving 14 bases between the germline ends. The CDR3 is made up of 17 amino acids. Per germline, CDR1 SGDLS and CDR2 YYNGEE. CDR3 sequence reads: CASSVRQVSLAKNIQYF. The CDR3 nucleotides read TGTGCCAGCAGCGTAAGACAGGTTTCGCTAGCCAAAAACATTCAGTACTTC.

The chain uses TRBV28 and TRBJ1-5, with TRBD1 identical over 7 bases. CDR3 length: 16 residues. Germline V gives CDR1 MDHEN, CDR2 SYDVKM. V was pared by 4 bases and J by 2 bases, with 8 bases of the junction left unmatched. The CDR3 coding sequence is TGTGCCAGCAGTTCGCCCCGGGACAGAGGCAATCAGCCCCAGCATTTT. Translated, it gives CASSSPRDRGNQPQHF.

V gene TRBV6-5 combines with J gene TRBJ1-2, with TRBD1 matching over 11 bases. CDR1 and CDR2 (germline): MNHEY, SVGAGI. With V trimmed by 2 bases and J by 8 bases, 7 bases remained unmatched. There are 15 residues in the CDR3. CDR3 nucleotide sequence: TGTGCCAGCAGTTACAGGACAGGGGGCCAGGCCGGCTACACCTTC. Its translation: CASSYRTGGQAGYTF.

J is TRBJ2-2 and V is TRBV6-1; TRBD1 aligns across 8 bases. Germline values: CDR1 MNHNS, CDR2 SASEGT. The junction had 10 bases not matched to a gene; V was cut back by 6 bases and J by 7 bases. The CDR3 is made up of 15 amino acids. Here the CDR3 DNA reads TGTGCCAGCAGGGGGTCCCAGGGGGCTGTCGGGGAGCTGTTTTTT. Its translation is CASRGSQGAVGELFF.

Comments on this clone: In the same sample, other DNA sequences code for this CDR3. The J gene is TRBJ2-5, the V gene TRBV5-1, with D possibly called TRBD1 or TRBD2 (5 bases each). Between the trimmed V and J ends, which lost 1 base and 5 bases, there was a span of 9 bases. CDR1 and CDR2 (germline): SGHRS, YFSETQ. There are 13 residues in the CDR3. The DNA of the CDR3 is TGCGCCAGCAGCTTGACGGGGCTGGAGACCCAGTACTTC. It translates to CASSLTGLETQYF.

The chain links TRBV10-2 to TRBJ1-3, with D maybe TRBD1 (5 bases). The CDR3 has 15 amino acids. V lost 6 bases, J lost 1 base, and 13 bases lay in between. From germline, CDR1 is WSHSY and CDR2 SAAADI. Here the CDR3 DNA reads TGCGCCAGCAGCCTGAGTGGGGGATCTGGAAACACCATATATTTT. Translated, it gives CASSLSGGSGNTIYF.

This chain joins TRBV10-1 and TRBJ2-3; 11 bases align to TRBD2. Germline CDR1 reads WNHNN; CDR2 reads SYGVQD (reference sequence). The CDR3 length is 17 residues. The V and J ends lost 2 bases and 6 bases, in that order; junction bases with no gene match: 10. CDR3 amino acids: CASSETSGRVLGDTQYF. CDR3 DNA sequence: TGCGCCAGCAGTGAGACTAGCGGGAGAGTCCTCGGGGATACGCAGTATTTT.

The rearrangement links TRBV11-2 to TRBJ2-7, with 9 bases that match TRBD1. Germline CDR1 reads SGHAT; CDR2 reads FQNNGV. The V and J ends lost 2 bases and 9 bases, in that order; junction bases with no gene match: 11. This CDR3 spans 15 amino acids. In DNA, the CDR3 is TGTGCCAGCAGCTTAATCTCCCAAACAGGGGGCTTGCAGTACTTC. Protein sequence: CASSLISQTGGLQYF.

This clone was counted only a few times. This chain links TRBV30 with TRBJ2-3; 7 bases align to TRBD2. V shed 1 base and J 2 bases; nucleotides not matched to a gene: 3. CDR3 size: 14 residues. Per the germline V gene, CDR1 is GTSNPN and CDR2 is SVGIG (reference sequence). This chain's CDR3 is CAWSGDYLTDTQYF. The CDR3 DNA is TGTGCCTGGAGTGGGGACTACCTCACAGATACGCAGTATTTT.

V and J are TRBV6-1 and TRBJ2-2; the D gene is possibly TRBD1 (5 bases). CDR1 is MNHNS and CDR2 is SASEGT in the germline V gene. The CDR3 contains 15 residues. V gave up 6 bases and J gave up 3 bases, with 14 bases separating them. CDR3 nucleotides: TGTGCCAGCAGCGGCAGGGTTTCCGACACCGGGGAGCTGTTTTTT. Protein product: CASSGRVSDTGELFF.

This clone is a singleton in its sample. The chain is built from TRBV2 and TRBJ1-1, with 7 bases lining up with TRBD1. The V and J ends lost 6 bases and 2 bases, in that order; junction bases with no gene match: 6. CDR3 length equals 14 residues. The V gene's germline CDR1 is SNHLY and CDR2 FYNNEI. In DNA, the CDR3 is TGTGCCAGCAGGCTCCGGGACAGAAACACTGAAGCTTTCTTT. This codes for CASRLRDRNTEAFF.

The chain combines TRBV7-9 with TRBJ2-5; 7 nucleotides agree with TRBD1. CDR3 length: 15 amino acids. Germline CDR1 SEHNR, CDR2 FQNEAQ (reference sequence). V was pared by 3 bases and J by 5 bases, with 9 bases of the junction left unmatched. The CDR3 here is CASSFDRDPRETQYF. The CDR3 DNA follows: TGTGCCAGCAGCTTCGACAGGGACCCACGGGAGACCCAGTACTTC. Filled out from reference TRBV7-9 and TRBJ2-5, the complete variable domain reads DTGVSQNPRHKITKRGQNVTFRCDPISEHNRLYWYRQTLGQGPEFLTYFQNEAQLEKSRLLSDRFSAERPKGSFSTLEIQRTEQGDSAMYLCASSFDRDPRETQYFGPGTRLLVL.

For this clone: Compared with germline, one end of the junction differs, possibly owing to a read error. The J gene is TRBJ2-3, the V gene TRBV4-1; TRBD2 matches 11 bases. The germline gives CDR1 MGHRA, CDR2 YSYEKL. The CDR3 extends over 18 amino acids. The CDR3: CASSPNSWTSGPADTQYF. The CDR3 DNA reads as TGCGCCAGCAGCCCTAATTCCTGGACTAGCGGGCCCGCAGACACGCAGTATTTT.

This chain uses TRBV28 with TRBJ2-3; unclear D gene. This CDR3 is built from 13 residues. Germline CDR1 reads MDHEN; CDR2 reads SYDVKM. V shed 5 bases and J shed 6 bases, with 12 bases lying between them. The DNA for the CDR3 is TGTGCCAGCAGTCCCCAGACGGGCGATACGCAGTATTTT. Translating it yields CASSPQTGDTQYF. The full variable domain, its missing parts supplied by reference TRBV28 and TRBJ2-3, is DVKVTQSSRYLVKRTGEKVFLECVQDMDHENMFWYRQDPGLGLRLIYFSYDVKMKEKGDIPEGYSVSREKKERFSLILESASTNQTSMYLCASSPQTGDTQYFGPGTRLTVL.

The chain is built from TRBV29-1 and TRBJ1-2, with D perhaps matching TRBD1 (5 bases). Trimming pared 6 bases from V and 6 bases from J, leaving 17 bases between. CDR1 and CDR2 (germline): SQVTM, ANQGSEA. This CDR3 is 13 amino acids long. The CDR3 region has the DNA TGCAGCGTGGGAAACCTAGGGGAAGATGGCTACACCTTC. Protein sequence: CSVGNLGEDGYTF.